The T cell receptor (beta chain) under discussion was sequenced for a study of cytomegalovirus exposure and HLA in healthy donors. Findings and caveats of the study: Rarity held for most TCR sequences, but there were some public TCRs that occurred in many donors.

As to this clone: Its antigen is unidentified.

Germline values: CDR1 MGHRA, CDR2 YSYEKL. This CDR3 has 19 residues. Trimming took 1 base from V and 5 from J; bases not matched to a gene: 9. 60 Vbeta and 13 Jbeta primers were used in PCR. TCRdb's copy holds only in-frame clones and misses some; the assay was immunoSEQ multiplex PCR. This table holds fewer than 80,000 clones, 76% found once. The receptor comes from a young man in good health and CMV-seronegative. The J gene is TRBJ2-3, the V gene TRBV4-1; TRBD2 aligns across 16 bases. Source material: PBMCs. The CDR3 loop is CASSQGGLAGGPRVDTQYF. DNA for the CDR3: TGCGCCAGCAGCCAAGGGGGACTAGCGGGGGGGCCTCGGGTAGATACGCAGTATTTT.